Following are 17 T cell receptor beta chains from one sample sequenced in a study of identical twins (dated by TCRdb to the mid-2010s). Library prep was done by 5' RACE. Sequenced using an Illumina HiSeq 2000. The raw public data were reprocessed by TCRdb itself: fastp quality trimming at Q25, MiXCR clonotype calling, in-frame beta chains only. Each CDR3 protein appears once, grouped with its most common genes and DNA. Here the sample has roughly 770,000 distinct CDR3 sequences; approximately 18% occur a single time. The top ten clonotypes cover less than 15% of the sample. These same data were also listed under a study on T cells expressing NK-cell markers.

The sequenced sample was PBMCs. The receptors here all came from a woman between 18 and 29 years old in good health.

The gene calls are TRBV21-1 and TRBJ2-1. TRBV21-1 is marked as a pseudogene. The CDR3 length is 13 residues. The CDR3 DNA reads as TGTGCCAGCAGCAACGGAGCCTACAATGAGCAGTTCTTC. Its translation is CASSNGAYNEQFF.

V and J are TRBV11-3 and TRBJ2-7; 8 positions match TRBD1. Germline trimming cut 3 bases from V and 7 bases from J; bases unmatched to any gene: 8. Germline CDR1 SGHNT, CDR2 YENEEA. CDR3 length: 14 residues. The CDR3 reads CASSLDRESGEQYF. CDR3 coding DNA: TGTGCCAGCAGCTTGGACAGGGAAAGCGGGGAGCAGTACTTC.

This clonotype appeared a few times. The chain uses TRBV5-5 and TRBJ2-7; D remains ambiguous. V was trimmed by 4 bases and J by 2 bases, leaving 16 bases between them. The germline V gene has CDR1 SGHKS and CDR2 YYEKEE (reference sequence). The CDR3 extends over 15 amino acids. CDR3 region: CASSVDSISTYEQYF. In DNA form, the CDR3 reads TGTGCCAGCAGCGTTGACTCGATCTCAACCTACGAGCAGTACTTC.

V and J are TRBV15 and TRBJ2-5; the D gene is possibly TRBD1 (6 bases). Trimming stripped 0 bases from V and 4 bases from J, with 12 bases between. Germline V gene lookup returns CDR1 LNHNV and CDR2 YYDKDF (reference sequence). The CDR3 sequence is 15 residues long. The CDR3, as DNA: TGTGCCACCAGCAGAGAGGGACAAGGCGGAGAGACCCAGTACTTC. Amino acids: CATSREGQGGETQYF.

This clonotype was detected only a few times. The chain employs TRBV29-1 and TRBJ2-5; TRBD1 matches at 10 bases. V lost 4 bases, J lost 4 bases, and 6 bases stayed unmatched. Germline V CDR1 and CDR2: SQVTM, ANQGSEA. This CDR3 has 14 residues. For the CDR3, the DNA is TGCAGCGTTGCGGGACAGGGGATCGGAGAGACCCAGTACTTC. This translates into CSVAGQGIGETQYF. Filled out from reference TRBV29-1 and TRBJ2-5, the complete variable domain reads SAVISQKPSRDICQRGTSLTIQCQVDSQVTMMFWYRQQPGQSLTLIATANQGSEATYESGFVIDKFPISRPNLTFSTLTVSNMSPEDSSIYLCSVAGQGIGETQYFGPGTRLLVL.

This clonotype was picked up a small number of times. The CDR3 region is CSARDGTSGNSYEQYF. Here the CDR3 DNA reads TGCAGTGCTAGAGACGGGACTAGCGGTAACTCCTACGAGCAGTACTTC. This sequence joins TRBV20-1 and TRBJ2-7; 11 bases map to TRBD2. The CDR3 totals 16 residues. Germline values: CDR1 DFQATT, CDR2 SNEGSKA (reference sequence). The V and J ends lost 0 bases and 0 bases, in that order; junction bases with no gene match: 4.

This clonotype appeared a few times. The rearrangement uses TRBV27 and TRBJ1-1; D perhaps matches TRBD1 (6 bases). Germline values: CDR1 MNHEY, CDR2 SMNVEV (reference sequence). V lost 2 bases and J 0 bases, leaving 13 bases between the germline ends. This CDR3 is built from 16 residues. DNA for the CDR3: TGTGCCAGCAGTTTACAGGGCAGGGGAATGAACACTGAAGCTTTCTTT. Its translation: CASSLQGRGMNTEAFF.

A few counts support this clonotype. V usage is TRBV29-1 and J usage is TRBJ2-7, with no clear D. The CDR3 covers 12 residues. Germline V gene lookup returns CDR1 SQVTM and CDR2 ANQGSEA. V gave up 6 bases and J gave up 2 bases, with 11 bases separating them. The CDR3 loop reads CSVKSSTYEQYF. In nucleotides, the CDR3 is TGCAGCGTCAAGTCCTCGACCTACGAGCAGTACTTC.

A few counts support this clonotype. CDR3 in DNA: TGCGCCAGCAACCGACAGGGGGCCGGAACTGAAGCTTTCTTT. It yields the protein CASNRQGAGTEAFF. The chain uses TRBV5-1 and TRBJ1-1; TRBD1 agrees at 10 bases. Per the germline V gene, CDR1 is SGHRS and CDR2 is YFSETQ. The length of the CDR3 is 14 residues. The J segment lost 5 bases and the V segment lost 6 bases, leaving 7 bases of the junction unmatched. Full variable domain (outside the CDR3, taken from reference TRBV5-1 and TRBJ1-1): KAGVTQTPRYLIKTRGQQVTLSCSPISGHRSVSWYQQTPGQGLQFLFEYFSETQRNKGNFPGRFSGRQFSNSRSEMNVSTLELGDSALYLCASNRQGAGTEAFFGQGTRLTVV.

The chain is built from TRBV5-5 and TRBJ2-1; no firm D call. The CDR3 extends over 15 amino acids. The germline V and J ends were trimmed by 2 bases and 1 base, with 10 bases remaining between them. Germline CDR1 reads SGHKS; CDR2 reads YYEKEE (reference sequence). The CDR3 reads CASSFVTSSYNEQFF. As DNA, the CDR3 is TGTGCCAGCAGCTTCGTCACCAGTTCCTACAATGAGCAGTTCTTC.

The chain recombines TRBV9 with TRBJ2-1, with D unresolved. The CDR3 totals 12 residues. The V end lost 0 bases, the J end lost 8 bases, and 6 bases lay between the germline ends. Germline V gives CDR1 SGDLS, CDR2 YYNGEE. CDR3 nucleotide sequence: TGTGCCAGCAGCGTAGGCTGGGATGAGCAGTTCTTC. It encodes CASSVGWDEQFF. Using reference TRBV9 and TRBJ2-1 for the parts outside the CDR3, the full variable domain is DSGVTQTPKHLITATGQRVTLRCSPRSGDLSVYWYQQSLDQGLQFLIQYYNGEERAKGNILERFSAQQFPDLHSELNLSSLELGDSALYFCASSVGWDEQFFGPGTRLTVL.

This clonotype came up a few times. This chain uses TRBV14 with TRBJ2-3, with D unclear. The CDR3 sequence is 14 residues long. The germline V gene has CDR1 SGHDN and CDR2 FVKESK. V shed 4 bases and J shed 2 bases, with 10 bases lying between them. The chain's CDR3 is CASSLPRHTDTQYF. As DNA, the CDR3 is TGTGCCAGCAGCCTTCCCCGTCACACAGATACGCAGTATTTT.

This rearrangement joins TRBV6-1 to TRBJ2-3; TRBD2 might be the D (5 bases). The CDR3 totals 15 residues. Germline loops: CDR1 MNHNS, CDR2 SASEGT. Trimming stripped 5 bases from V and 0 bases from J, with 12 bases between. CDR3 in amino acids: CASSLSVASTDTQYF. CDR3 bases: TGTGCCAGCAGTCTAAGTGTAGCGAGCACAGATACGCAGTATTTT.

In the case of this clonotype: A read error may be the cause here, since a much bigger clone is one base away. V and J are TRBV28 and TRBJ1-2; 7 nucleotides line up with TRBD1. Germline CDR1 reads MDHEN; CDR2 reads SYDVKM. The CDR3 is 12 amino acids. V was clipped by 5 bases and J by 5 bases; unmatched bases: 2. CDR3 in DNA: TGTGCCAGCAGTCCGACAGGGTATGGCTACACCTTC. It translates to CASSPTGYGYTF.

At least ten counts were recorded for this clonotype. The chain links TRBV12-3 or TRBV12-4 to TRBJ2-3; D not certain. Trimming cost V 6 bases and J 0 bases, with 4 bases left between them. CDR3 size: 12 residues. CDR3 sequence: CASSQSTDTQYF. The DNA for the CDR3 is TGTGCCAGCAGCCAGAGCACAGATACGCAGTATTTT.

J is TRBJ2-7 and V is TRBV6-1, with D perhaps matching TRBD1 (5 bases). Germline lookup yields CDR1 MNHNS and CDR2 SASEGT. The CDR3 loop spans 14 amino acids. V lost 7 bases to trimming and J lost 1 base, with 14 bases between them. CDR3 amino acids: CASKTQGRSYEQYF. CDR3 DNA sequence: TGTGCCAGCAAGACGCAGGGTAGGTCCTACGAGCAGTACTTC.

This clonotype showed up just a few times. This CDR3 is CSVESGEGAYEQYF. In DNA, the CDR3 is TGCAGCGTTGAATCGGGTGAGGGGGCCTACGAGCAGTACTTC. The V gene is TRBV29-1, the J gene TRBJ2-7; D possibly corresponds to TRBD1 (6 bases). V was shortened by 2 bases and J by 2 bases, with 13 bases between the two germline ends. Germline V CDR1 and CDR2: SQVTM, ANQGSEA. The CDR3 sequence is 14 residues long.